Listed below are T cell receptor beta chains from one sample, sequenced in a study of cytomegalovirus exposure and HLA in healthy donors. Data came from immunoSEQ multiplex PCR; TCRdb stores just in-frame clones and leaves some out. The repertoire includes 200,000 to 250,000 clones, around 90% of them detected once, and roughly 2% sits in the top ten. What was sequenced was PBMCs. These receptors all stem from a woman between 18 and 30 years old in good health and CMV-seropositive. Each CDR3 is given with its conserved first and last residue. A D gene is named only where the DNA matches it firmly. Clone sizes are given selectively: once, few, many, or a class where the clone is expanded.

CDR3 protein: CASSYGLAIDTQYF
CDR3 DNA: TGTGCCAGCAGTTATGGGCTAGCGATAGATACGCAGTATTTT
D gene: -
clone size: -
V gene: TRBV6-5
J gene: TRBJ2-3

CDR3 protein: CASSLEASGIDEQYF
CDR3 DNA: TGCGCCAGCAGCTTGGAAGCTAGCGGGATCGACGAGCAGTACTTC
D gene: TRBD2
clone size: -
V gene: TRBV5-1
J gene: TRBJ2-7

CDR3 protein: CASSFRHSPYEQYF
CDR3 DNA: TGTGCCAGCAGTTTCCGTCACTCCCCCTACGAGCAGTACTTC
D gene: -
clone size: -
V gene: TRBV27
J gene: TRBJ2-7

CDR3 protein: CASSSGTITYEQYF
CDR3 DNA: TGTGCCAGCAGCTCCGGGACTATCACCTACGAGCAGTACTTC
D gene: TRBD2
clone size: -
V gene: TRBV7-9
J gene: TRBJ2-7

CDR3 protein: CAWSPGSSYNEQFF
CDR3 DNA: TGTGCCTGGAGTCCCGGGAGCTCCTACAATGAGCAGTTCTTC
D gene: -
clone size: -
V gene: TRBV30
J gene: TRBJ2-1

CDR3 protein: CASSSGQANYGYTF
CDR3 DNA: TGTGCCAGCAGTTCAGGACAGGCTAACTATGGCTACACCTTC
D gene: TRBD1
clone size: few
V gene: TRBV28
J gene: TRBJ1-2

CDR3 protein: CATSRGGYRVLPYEQYF
CDR3 DNA: TGTGCCACCAGCAGAGGGGGGTACAGGGTACTCCCCTACGAGCAGTACTTC
D gene: -
clone size: -
V gene: TRBV15
J gene: TRBJ2-7

CDR3 protein: CATSNRYEQYF
CDR3 DNA: TGTGCCACCAGCAACAGGTACGAGCAGTACTTC
D gene: -
clone size: -
V gene: TRBV15
J gene: TRBJ2-7

CDR3 protein: CAWSPRGDQPQHF
CDR3 DNA: TGTGCCTGGAGCCCCAGGGGTGATCAGCCCCAGCATTTT
D gene: -
clone size: -
V gene: TRBV30
J gene: TRBJ1-5

CDR3 protein: CAWGGMVDSAPNEQFF
CDR3 DNA: TGTGCCTGGGGCGGGATGGTAGACTCGGCCCCAAATGAGCAGTTCTTC
D gene: -
clone size: -
V gene: TRBV30
J gene: TRBJ2-1

CDR3 protein: CASSSWTSGRGYEQYF
CDR3 DNA: TGTGCCAGCAGTTCTTGGACTAGCGGGAGGGGTTACGAGCAGTACTTC
D gene: TRBD2
clone size: -
V gene: TRBV28
J gene: TRBJ2-7

CDR3 protein: CASSFGAGYGYTF
CDR3 DNA: TGTGCCAGCAGCTTTGGGGCAGGCTATGGCTACACCTTC
D gene: -
clone size: few
V gene: TRBV5-4
J gene: TRBJ1-2

CDR3 protein: CASSTQGQGKSPLHF
CDR3 DNA: TGTGCCAGCAGTACCCAGGGACAGGGAAAGTCACCCCTCCACTTT
D gene: TRBD1
clone size: -
V gene: TRBV6-5
J gene: TRBJ1-6

CDR3 protein: CASSVPLHETSGRRNEQFF
CDR3 DNA: TGTGCCAGCAGCGTTCCCCTGCACGAGACTAGCGGGAGAAGGAATGAGCAGTTCTTC
D gene: TRBD2
clone size: -
V gene: TRBV9
J gene: TRBJ2-1

CDR3 protein: CASSFRLAGGYNEQFF
CDR3 DNA: TGTGCCAGCAGCTTCAGACTAGCGGGAGGGTACAATGAGCAGTTCTTC
D gene: TRBD2
clone size: -
V gene: TRBV13
J gene: TRBJ2-1

CDR3 protein: CASPDGRHYTQYF
CDR3 DNA: TGTGCCAGCCCTGATGGGCGCCACTATACGCAGTATTTT
D gene: -
clone size: -
V gene: TRBV7-9
J gene: TRBJ2-3

CDR3 protein: CASSLNLPREQYF
CDR3 DNA: TGTGCCAGCAGTTTAAATTTGCCTCGGGAGCAGTACTTC
D gene: -
clone size: -
V gene: TRBV28
J gene: TRBJ2-7

CDR3 protein: CASSVGQGGTQYF
CDR3 DNA: TGTGCCAGCAGTGTGGGACAGGGGGGGACCCAGTACTTC
D gene: TRBD1
clone size: -
V gene: TRBV6-5
J gene: TRBJ2-5

CDR3 protein: CASSYSSDQPQHF
CDR3 DNA: TGTGCCAGCAGCTACAGCTCTGATCAGCCCCAGCATTTT
D gene: -
clone size: -
V gene: TRBV7-2
J gene: TRBJ1-5

CDR3 protein: CASSQDLLTGLDEQYF
CDR3 DNA: TGCGCCAGCAGCCAAGATCTTCTGACAGGATTGGACGAGCAGTACTTC
D gene: -
clone size: -
V gene: TRBV4-1
J gene: TRBJ2-7

CDR3 protein: CASSLRLAYEQFF
CDR3 DNA: TGTGCCAGCAGTTTGCGGCTAGCTTATGAGCAGTTCTTC
D gene: -
clone size: -
V gene: TRBV27
J gene: TRBJ2-1

CDR3 protein: CASSLDIGGDYGYTF
CDR3 DNA: TGTGCCAGCAGCTTGGATATAGGGGGAGACTATGGCTACACCTTC
D gene: -
clone size: -
V gene: TRBV5-4
J gene: TRBJ1-2

CDR3 protein: CASSESGDYGYTF
CDR3 DNA: TGTGCCAGCAGTGAATCAGGGGACTATGGCTACACCTTC
D gene: -
clone size: -
V gene: TRBV6-1
J gene: TRBJ1-2